The 20 T cell receptor beta chains presented below share a single source sample, sequenced in a study of cytomegalovirus exposure and HLA in healthy donors (TCRdb year 2017). Library prep was done by the immunoSEQ multiplex PCR assay. The multiplex PCR relied on a mix of 60 forward primers for TCR Vbeta segments and 13 reverse primers for TCR Jbeta segments. TCRdb took over this immuneACCESS table, retaining in-frame rearrangements with V and J assigned. Such tables are incomplete; in checked studies, under half of the missing clones stem from an unresolved V gene, and the remainder is unexplained. The sample table lists approximately 110,000 clones, roughly four fifths of them with a count of one. The ten largest account for about 13% of the sample. Sequencing input: PBMCs. These receptors were obtained from a woman aged 55-69 years in good health and CMV-seropositive.

This clone was seen a few times. V is TRBV5-1 and J is TRBJ2-3; TRBD1 matches 7 bases. The V segment lost 4 bases and the J segment 0 bases; nucleotides outside the gene matches: 14. The CDR3 is 18 amino acids. Germline lookup yields CDR1 SGHRS and CDR2 YFSETQ. The CDR3: CASSEGGFAVTSTDTQYF. The CDR3, as DNA: TGCGCCAGCAGCGAAGGGGGCTTCGCGGTGACTAGCACAGATACGCAGTATTTT.

V is TRBV9 and J is TRBJ2-2; D remains ambiguous. Per germline, CDR1 SGDLS and CDR2 YYNGEE. The CDR3 runs to 14 residues. Trimming cost V 1 base and J 5 bases, with 9 bases left between them. The CDR3 bases are TGTGCCAGCAGCGTATTGAGCAGGACCGGGGAGCTGTTTTTT. It is translated as CASSVLSRTGELFF.

The chain has TRBV9 and TRBJ2-2, with D possibly TRBD2 on 6 matching bases. The ends were cut back, 0 bases at V and 0 bases at J, with 9 bases in the middle. CDR3 size: 16 residues. The germline CDR1 and CDR2 sequences are SGDLS and YYNGEE. CDR3 sequence reads: CASSVAPGANTGELFF. The CDR3 DNA follows: TGTGCCAGCAGCGTAGCTCCGGGGGCGAACACCGGGGAGCTGTTTTTT.

The rearrangement uses TRBV19 and TRBJ2-2; possibly TRBD1 for D (6 bases). With 6 bases removed from V and 1 base from J, the gap between germline ends came to 6 bases. CDR3 length: 13 residues. Germline V CDR1 and CDR2: LNHDA, SQIVND (reference sequence). The CDR3 loop is CASRDRNTGELFF. The CDR3 DNA reads TGTGCCAGTAGGGACAGGAACACCGGGGAGCTGTTTTTT.

V gene TRBV5-8 combines with J gene TRBJ1-4; D is possibly TRBD1 (6 bases). The CDR3 is 15 amino acids. CDR1 and CDR2 (germline): SGHTS, YDEGEE. V was shortened by 4 bases and J by 0 bases, with 10 bases between the two germline ends. CDR3 sequence: CASSHGQSTNEKLFF. Written as DNA, the CDR3 is TGTGCCAGCAGCCACGGACAGTCAACTAATGAAAAACTGTTTTTT.

For the CDR3, the DNA is TGTGCCAGCTCACTAAGGGACAGGGTTGCCTACAATGAGCAGTTCTTC. Encoded protein: CASSLRDRVAYNEQFF. The V and J genes are TRBV18 and TRBJ2-1; TRBD1 matches at 9 bases. This CDR3 is 16 amino acids long. With V trimmed by 4 bases and J by 2 bases, 6 bases remained unmatched. Germline CDR1 reads KGHSH; CDR2 reads LQKENI.

The rearrangement links TRBV18 to TRBJ2-7; 8 bases are a match to TRBD1. This CDR3 is 15 amino acids long. J gave up 2 bases and V 3 bases, and 6 bases lay outside the gene matches. CDR1 is KGHSH and CDR2 is LQKENI in the germline V gene. The CDR3 DNA reads as TGTGCCAGCTCACCCGGACAGGGCAGGGCCTACGAGCAGTACTTC. It translates to CASSPGQGRAYEQYF.

The chain carries TRBV6-5 and TRBJ1-2; 7 bases are a match to TRBD1. The germline gives CDR1 MNHEY, CDR2 SVGAGI. This CDR3 is 15 amino acids long. J lost 3 bases, V lost 6 bases, and 10 bases had no gene match. CDR3 sequence (DNA): TGTGCCAGCAGCCTCTACAGGGGTAAAGACTATGGCTACACCTTC. Translation gives CASSLYRGKDYGYTF.

The chain combines TRBV4-1 with TRBJ2-5; TRBD2 matches 7 bases. The CDR3 extends over 14 amino acids. Germline V lookup: CDR1 MGHRA, CDR2 YSYEKL. J lost 5 bases, V lost 4 bases, and 7 bases had no gene match. CDR3: CASSPGGGMETQYF. Here the CDR3 DNA reads TGCGCCAGCAGCCCGGGAGGAGGGATGGAGACCCAGTACTTC.

The rearrangement joins TRBV6-5 to TRBJ2-1; D uncertain. The CDR3 spans 12 residues. V was shortened by 6 bases and J by 7 bases, with 10 bases between the two germline ends. Germline CDR1 and CDR2: MNHEY and SVGAGI. The CDR3 nucleotides are TGTGCCAGCAGGGCCCCCGGGAATGAGCAGTTCTTC. Protein sequence: CASRAPGNEQFF.

The J gene is TRBJ2-7, the V gene TRBV25-1, with a possible D match to TRBD1 (6 bases). The CDR3 loop spans 15 amino acids. Germline CDR1 MGHDK, CDR2 SYGVNS. V was clipped by 0 bases and J by 5 bases, with 14 bases between them. As DNA, the CDR3 is TGTGCCAGCAGTGAATATAGGGCAGGGGCACACGAGCAGTACTTC. Amino acid sequence: CASSEYRAGAHEQYF.

The chain is built from TRBV27 and TRBJ1-2; 7 positions agree with TRBD1. J was trimmed by 8 bases and V by 7 bases; bases with no gene match: 19. This CDR3 has 16 residues. Germline V gene sequence: CDR1 MNHEY, CDR2 SMNVEV (reference sequence). The CDR3, as DNA: TGTGCCAGCAAGGGGACTCGGGACAGCCGATTTAGGGGCTACACCTTC. Protein: CASKGTRDSRFRGYTF.

The chain employs TRBV6-6 and TRBJ2-7; 10 nucleotides agree with TRBD1. This CDR3 contains 13 residues. The germline gives CDR1 MNHNY, CDR2 SVGAGI (reference sequence). The V and J ends lost 6 bases and 3 bases, in that order; junction bases with no gene match: 2. The CDR3 nucleotides are TGTGCCAGCAGCCGGGACAGGGGCTACGAGCAGTACTTC. This gives the protein CASSRDRGYEQYF.

This clone came up a few times. The chain employs TRBV7-2 and TRBJ1-1; a possible D gene is TRBD1 (5 bases). The germline V gene has CDR1 SGHTA and CDR2 FQGNSA. The CDR3 loop spans 13 amino acids. The ends were cut back, 8 bases at V and 0 bases at J, with 10 bases in the middle. CDR3 loop: CASHAGLNTEAFF. The CDR3 nucleotides are TGTGCCAGCCACGCAGGGTTGAACACTGAAGCTTTCTTT.

V and J are TRBV19 and TRBJ1-2; 9 bases are a match to TRBD1. Germline CDR1 LNHDA, CDR2 SQIVND (reference sequence). V dropped 3 bases and J dropped 7; count of bases not matched to a gene: 6. This CDR3 comprises 14 residues. The CDR3 nucleotides are TGTGCCAGTAGTATGTACAGGGGGCAGTCTGGCTACACCTTC. The encoded protein is CASSMYRGQSGYTF.

In its sample, this clone was seen once. The V gene is TRBV21-1, the J gene TRBJ2-7; the DNA was not compared with TRBD2, the D call given in the table. TRBV21-1 is reported as a pseudogene. The CDR3 consists of 16 residues. The CDR3 sequence is CASSKVSLAGFYEQYF. DNA for the CDR3: TGTGCCAGCAGCAAAGTTTCACTAGCGGGGTTTTACGAGCAGTACTTC.

This clone was found a few times. This rearrangement joins TRBV7-3 to TRBJ2-1; maybe TRBD2 (6 bases). Trimming took off 8 bases at V and 9 bases at J, with 17 bases between the two ends. The CDR3 has 13 amino acids. CDR1 is SGHTA, CDR2 FQGTGA, per germline. Written as DNA, the CDR3 is TGTGCCAGCGGTGAGGCGGGAAGGGGTGAGCAGTTCTTC. It yields the protein CASGEAGRGEQFF. The variable domain in full, with the rest retrieved from reference TRBV7-3 and TRBJ2-1, is GAGVSQTPSNKVTEKGKYVELRCDPISGHTALYWYRQSLGQGPEFLIYFQGTGAADDSGLPNDRFFAVRPEGSVSTLKIQRTERGDSAVYLCASGEAGRGEQFFGPGTRLTVL.

The chain employs TRBV9 and TRBJ2-1; D remains ambiguous. Germline CDR1 is SGDLS and CDR2 is YYNGEE. This CDR3 is 14 amino acids long. V dropped 0 bases and J dropped 2 bases, with 6 bases sitting between them. The CDR3 bases are TGTGCCAGCAGCGTAGATCAGGCCTACAATGAGCAGTTCTTC. Encoded protein: CASSVDQAYNEQFF.

V is TRBV21-1 and J is TRBJ2-5; TRBD2 is taken as the D call from the table, unchecked against the DNA. The J call is in doubt because the DNA end fits TRBJ2-7 better. TRBV21-1 is a known pseudogene. The length of the CDR3 is 16 residues. The DNA of the CDR3 is TGTGCCAGCAGCCCAAGGGGTAGCGTAAGGGAGGACGAGCAGTACTTC. Its protein is CASSPRGSVREDEQYF.

The chain joins TRBV12-5 to TRBJ2-2; 10 bases map to TRBD2. Germline lookup yields CDR1 LGHNT and CDR2 FRNRAP. Germline trimming cut 4 bases from V and 0 bases from J; bases unmatched to any gene: 2. This CDR3 contains 16 residues. The DNA of the CDR3 is TGTGCTAGTGGTTCTGGACTAGCGGCGAACACCGGGGAGCTGTTTTTT. Its protein is CASGSGLAANTGELFF.